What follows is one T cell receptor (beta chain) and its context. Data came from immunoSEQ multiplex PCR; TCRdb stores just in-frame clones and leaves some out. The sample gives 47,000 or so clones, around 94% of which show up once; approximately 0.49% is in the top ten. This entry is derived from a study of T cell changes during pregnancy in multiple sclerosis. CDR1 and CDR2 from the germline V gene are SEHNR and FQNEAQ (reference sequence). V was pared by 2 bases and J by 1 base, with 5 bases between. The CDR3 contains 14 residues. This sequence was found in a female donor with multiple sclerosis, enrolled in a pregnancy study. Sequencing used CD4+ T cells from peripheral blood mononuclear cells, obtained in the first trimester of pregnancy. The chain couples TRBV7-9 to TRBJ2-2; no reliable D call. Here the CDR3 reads CASSLFQNTGELFF. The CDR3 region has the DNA TGTGCCAGCAGCTTATTCCAGAACACCGGGGAGCTGTTTTTT.